The entry below gives a single TCR beta chain sequence along with its context. Trimming cost V 4 bases and J 5 bases; bases outside gene matches: 6. The germline V gene encodes CDR1 SGHRS and CDR2 YFSETQ. The CDR3 is made up of 15 amino acids. Here immunoSEQ multiplex PCR was the method, and the copy in TCRdb shows in-frame clones only, minus some. The table has 250,000 to 350,000 clones, under 90% seen once. These data come from a study of blood T cell repertoires in COVID-19. Study-wide background: Sites across the United States, Italy and Spain contributed samples from acute and convalescent COVID-19.

The sample consisted of peripheral blood. The gene calls are TRBV5-1 and TRBJ2-3, with 11 bases fitting TRBD2. This clonotype was sampled from a woman between 40 and 55 years old who had recovered from COVID-19. DNA of the CDR3: TGCGCCAGCAGCGAACTAGCGGGAGATGGAGATACGCAGTATTTT. Translation gives CASSELAGDGDTQYF.